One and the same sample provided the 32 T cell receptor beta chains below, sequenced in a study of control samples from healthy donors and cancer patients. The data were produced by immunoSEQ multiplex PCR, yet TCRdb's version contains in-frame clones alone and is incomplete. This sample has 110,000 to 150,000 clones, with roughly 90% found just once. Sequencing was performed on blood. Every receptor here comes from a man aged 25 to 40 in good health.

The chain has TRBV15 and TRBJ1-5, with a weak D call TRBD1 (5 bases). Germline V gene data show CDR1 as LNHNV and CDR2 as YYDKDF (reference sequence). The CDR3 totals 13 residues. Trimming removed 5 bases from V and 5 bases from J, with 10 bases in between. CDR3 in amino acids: CATSGDGDQPQHF. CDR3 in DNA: TGTGCCACCAGCGGGGACGGGGATCAGCCCCAGCATTTT.

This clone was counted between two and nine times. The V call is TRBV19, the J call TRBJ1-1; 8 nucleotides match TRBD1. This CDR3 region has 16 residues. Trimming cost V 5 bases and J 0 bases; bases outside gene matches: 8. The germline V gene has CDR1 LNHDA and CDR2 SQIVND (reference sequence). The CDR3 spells CASSAGGQGMNTEAFF. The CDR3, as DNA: TGTGCCAGTAGTGCCGGTGGACAGGGCATGAACACTGAAGCTTTCTTT. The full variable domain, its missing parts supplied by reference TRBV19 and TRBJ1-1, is DGGITQSPKYLFRKEGQNVTLSCEQNLNHDAMYWYRQDPGQGLRLIYYSQIVNDFQKGDIAEGYSVSREKKESFPLTVTSAQKNPTAFYLCASSAGGQGMNTEAFFGQGTRLTVV.

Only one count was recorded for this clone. The CDR3 here is CASSLDLAPSSYNEQFF. The DNA for the CDR3 is TGTGCCAGCAGCTTAGACTTAGCGCCGAGCTCCTACAATGAGCAGTTCTTC. V is TRBV11-3 and J is TRBJ2-1; D is perhaps TRBD2 (5 bases). The CDR3 loop spans 17 amino acids. The ends were cut back, 0 bases at V and 0 bases at J, with 12 bases in the middle. Germline-derived CDR1 and CDR2 are SGHNT and YENEEA.

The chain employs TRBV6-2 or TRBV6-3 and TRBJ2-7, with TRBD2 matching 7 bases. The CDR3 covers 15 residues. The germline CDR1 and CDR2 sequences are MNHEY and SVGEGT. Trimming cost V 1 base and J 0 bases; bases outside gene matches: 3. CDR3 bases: TGTGCCAGCAGTTACTTGCGGGGGATCTCCTACGAGCAGTACTTC. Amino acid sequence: CASSYLRGISYEQYF.

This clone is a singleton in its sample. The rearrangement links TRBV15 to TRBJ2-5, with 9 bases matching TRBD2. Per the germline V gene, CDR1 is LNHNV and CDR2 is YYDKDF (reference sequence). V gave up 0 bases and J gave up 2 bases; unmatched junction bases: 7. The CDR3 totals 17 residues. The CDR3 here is CATSRDRAGGRQETQYF. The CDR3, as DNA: TGTGCCACCAGCAGAGATCGGGCGGGAGGGCGGCAAGAGACCCAGTACTTC.

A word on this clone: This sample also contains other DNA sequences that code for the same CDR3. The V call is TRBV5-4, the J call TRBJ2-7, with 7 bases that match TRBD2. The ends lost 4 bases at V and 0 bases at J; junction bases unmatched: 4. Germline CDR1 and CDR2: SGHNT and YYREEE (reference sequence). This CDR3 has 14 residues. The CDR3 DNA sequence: TGTGCCAGCAGCCTGGGGGGGAGCTCCTACGAGCAGTACTTC. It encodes CASSLGGSSYEQYF.

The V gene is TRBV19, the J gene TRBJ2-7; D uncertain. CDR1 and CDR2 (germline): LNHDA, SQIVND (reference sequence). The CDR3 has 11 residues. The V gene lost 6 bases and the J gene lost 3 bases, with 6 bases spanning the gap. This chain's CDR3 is CASSTLYEQYF. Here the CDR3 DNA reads TGTGCCAGTAGCACCCTCTACGAGCAGTACTTC.

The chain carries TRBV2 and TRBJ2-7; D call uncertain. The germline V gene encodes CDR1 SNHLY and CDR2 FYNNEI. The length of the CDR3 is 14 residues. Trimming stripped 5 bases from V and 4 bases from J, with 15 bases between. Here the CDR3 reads CASSLEAPSYEQYF. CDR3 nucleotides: TGTGCCAGCAGTCTCGAGGCTCCATCTTACGAGCAGTACTTC.

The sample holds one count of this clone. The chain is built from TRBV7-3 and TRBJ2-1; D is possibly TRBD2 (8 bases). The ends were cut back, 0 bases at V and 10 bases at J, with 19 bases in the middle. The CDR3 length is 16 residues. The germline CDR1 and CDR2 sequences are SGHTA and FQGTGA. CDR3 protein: CASSLTRERETGEQFF. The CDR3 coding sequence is TGTGCCAGCAGCTTAACGCGGGAGCGGGAGACAGGGGAGCAGTTCTTC.

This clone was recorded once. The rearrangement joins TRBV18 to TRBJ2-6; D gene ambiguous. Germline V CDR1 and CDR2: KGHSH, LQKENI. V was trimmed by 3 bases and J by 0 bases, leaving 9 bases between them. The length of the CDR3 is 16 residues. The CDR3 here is CASSPAGGSGANVLTF. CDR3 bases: TGTGCCAGCTCACCCGCAGGCGGCTCTGGGGCCAACGTCCTGACTTTC.

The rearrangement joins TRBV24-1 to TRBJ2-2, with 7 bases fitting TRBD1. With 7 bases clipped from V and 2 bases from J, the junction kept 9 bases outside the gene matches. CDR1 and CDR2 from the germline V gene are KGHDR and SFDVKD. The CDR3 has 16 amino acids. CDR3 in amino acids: CATSQEGQVNTGELFF. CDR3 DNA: TGTGCCACCAGCCAAGAAGGACAGGTTAACACCGGGGAGCTGTTTTTT.

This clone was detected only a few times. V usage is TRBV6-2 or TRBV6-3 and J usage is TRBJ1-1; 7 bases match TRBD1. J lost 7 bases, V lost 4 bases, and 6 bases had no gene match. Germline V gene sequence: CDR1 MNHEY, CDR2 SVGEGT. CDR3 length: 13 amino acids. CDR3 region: CASSLTGRVEAFF. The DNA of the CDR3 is TGTGCCAGCAGTTTGACAGGGAGGGTTGAAGCTTTCTTT.

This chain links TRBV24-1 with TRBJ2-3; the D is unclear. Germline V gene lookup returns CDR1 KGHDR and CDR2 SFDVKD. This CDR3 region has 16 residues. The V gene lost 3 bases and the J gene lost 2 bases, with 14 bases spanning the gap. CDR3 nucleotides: TGTGCCACCAGTGATCTCTCCGGGTCCTCCACAGATACGCAGTATTTT. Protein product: CATSDLSGSSTDTQYF.

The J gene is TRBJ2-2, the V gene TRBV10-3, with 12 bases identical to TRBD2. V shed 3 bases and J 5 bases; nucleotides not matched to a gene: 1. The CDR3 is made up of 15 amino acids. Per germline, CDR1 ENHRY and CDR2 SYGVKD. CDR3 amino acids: CAISDLAGGTGELFF. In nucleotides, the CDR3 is TGTGCCATCAGTGACCTAGCGGGAGGGACCGGGGAGCTGTTTTTT.

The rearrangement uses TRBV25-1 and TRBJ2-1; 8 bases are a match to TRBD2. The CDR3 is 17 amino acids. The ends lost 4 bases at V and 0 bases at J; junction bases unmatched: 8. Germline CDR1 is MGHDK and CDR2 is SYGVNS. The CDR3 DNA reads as TGTGCCAGCAGTGTTCTAGGTCGGGAGGGCTCCTACAATGAGCAGTTCTTC. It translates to CASSVLGREGSYNEQFF. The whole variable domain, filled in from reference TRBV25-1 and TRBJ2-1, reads EADIYQTPRYLVIGTGKKITLECSQTMGHDKMYWYQQDPGMELHLIHYSYGVNSTEKGDLSSESTVSRIRTEHFPLTLESARPSHTSQYLCASSVLGREGSYNEQFFGPGTRLTVL.

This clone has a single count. The CDR3 DNA reads as TGTGCCAGCAGCCAAGGCCGGGGCTACGAGCAGTACTTC. This codes for CASSQGRGYEQYF. The chain is built from TRBV3-1 (or the pseudogene TRBV3-2) and TRBJ2-7, with a weak D call TRBD2 (5 bases). The V end was cut by 1 base, the J end by 3 bases, with 7 bases between. Looked up from germline, CDR1 is LGHDT and CDR2 is YNNKEL (reference sequence). The CDR3 runs to 13 residues.

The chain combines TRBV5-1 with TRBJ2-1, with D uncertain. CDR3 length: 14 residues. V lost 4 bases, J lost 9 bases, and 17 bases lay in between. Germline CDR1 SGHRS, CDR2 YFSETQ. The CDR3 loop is CASSPNSRASEQFF. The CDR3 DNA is TGCGCCAGCAGCCCCAACTCTAGGGCAAGTGAGCAGTTCTTC. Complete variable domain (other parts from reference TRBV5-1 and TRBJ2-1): KAGVTQTPRYLIKTRGQQVTLSCSPISGHRSVSWYQQTPGQGLQFLFEYFSETQRNKGNFPGRFSGRQFSNSRSEMNVSTLELGDSALYLCASSPNSRASEQFFGPGTRLTVL.

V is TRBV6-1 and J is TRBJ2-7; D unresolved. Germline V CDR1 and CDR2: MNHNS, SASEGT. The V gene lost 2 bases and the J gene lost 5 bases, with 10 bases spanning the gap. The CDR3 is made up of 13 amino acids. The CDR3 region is CASSESEYHEQYF. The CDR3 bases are TGTGCCAGCAGTGAATCTGAGTACCACGAGCAGTACTTC.

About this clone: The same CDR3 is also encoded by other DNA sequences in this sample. The CDR3 sequence is CASSQGREQYF. For the CDR3, the DNA is TGCGCCAGCAGCCAAGGGCGCGAGCAGTACTTC. The chain uses TRBV4-1 and TRBJ2-7; D is undetermined. Germline lookup yields CDR1 MGHRA and CDR2 YSYEKL. The CDR3 contains 11 residues. V lost 1 base and J lost 6, with 4 bases in between.

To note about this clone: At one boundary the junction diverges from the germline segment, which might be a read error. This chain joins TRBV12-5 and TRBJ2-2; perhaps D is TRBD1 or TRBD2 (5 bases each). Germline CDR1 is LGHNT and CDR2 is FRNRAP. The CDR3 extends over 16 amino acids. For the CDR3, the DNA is TGTGCTAGTGGTTTGGCTCAGTTAGAGGGGCTTCGGGGAGCTGTTTTT. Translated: CASGLAQLEGLRGAVF.

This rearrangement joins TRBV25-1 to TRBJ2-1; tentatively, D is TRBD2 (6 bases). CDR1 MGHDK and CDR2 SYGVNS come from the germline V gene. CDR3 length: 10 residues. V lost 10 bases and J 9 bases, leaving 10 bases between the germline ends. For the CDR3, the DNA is TGTGCCACCACAGCGGGTGAGCAGTTCTTC. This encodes CATTAGEQFF.

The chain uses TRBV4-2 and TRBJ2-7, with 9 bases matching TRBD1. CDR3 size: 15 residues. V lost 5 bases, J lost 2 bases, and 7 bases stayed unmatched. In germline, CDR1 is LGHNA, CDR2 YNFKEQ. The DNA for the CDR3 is TGTGCCAGCAGCGTGTGGACAGGGGCGACCTACGAGCAGTACTTC. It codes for CASSVWTGATYEQYF.

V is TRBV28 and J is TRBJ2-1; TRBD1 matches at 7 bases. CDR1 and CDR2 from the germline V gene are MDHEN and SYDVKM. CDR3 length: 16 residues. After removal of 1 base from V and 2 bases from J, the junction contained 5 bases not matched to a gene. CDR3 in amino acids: CASSLLFQGAYNEQFF. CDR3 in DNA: TGTGCCAGCAGTTTATTGTTTCAGGGGGCCTACAATGAGCAGTTCTTC.

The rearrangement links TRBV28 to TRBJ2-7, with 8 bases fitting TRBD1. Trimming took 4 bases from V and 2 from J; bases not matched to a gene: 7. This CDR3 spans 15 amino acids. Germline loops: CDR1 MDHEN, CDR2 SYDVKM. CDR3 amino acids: CASSSTGGRPYEQYF. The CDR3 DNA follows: TGTGCCAGCAGTTCCACAGGGGGTCGCCCCTACGAGCAGTACTTC.

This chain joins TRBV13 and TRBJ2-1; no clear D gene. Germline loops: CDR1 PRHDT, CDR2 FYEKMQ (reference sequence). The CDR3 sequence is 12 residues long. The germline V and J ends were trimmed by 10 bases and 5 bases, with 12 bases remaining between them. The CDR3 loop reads CATLGVHNEQFF. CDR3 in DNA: TGTGCCACCTTGGGCGTTCACAATGAGCAGTTCTTC.

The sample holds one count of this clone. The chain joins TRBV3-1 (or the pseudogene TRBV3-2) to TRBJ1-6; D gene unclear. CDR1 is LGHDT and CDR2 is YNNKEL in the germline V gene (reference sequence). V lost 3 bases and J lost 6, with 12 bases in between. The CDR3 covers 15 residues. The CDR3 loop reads CASSQNPGRNSPLHF. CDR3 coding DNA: TGTGCCAGCAGCCAGAACCCAGGCCGTAATTCACCCCTCCACTTT.

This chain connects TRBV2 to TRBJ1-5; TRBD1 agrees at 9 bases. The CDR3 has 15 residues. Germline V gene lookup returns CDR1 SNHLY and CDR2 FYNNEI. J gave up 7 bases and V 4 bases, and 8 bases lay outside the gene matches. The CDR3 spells CASSGRDRERQPQHF. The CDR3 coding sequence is TGTGCCAGCAGTGGCCGGGACAGGGAGCGACAGCCCCAGCATTTT.

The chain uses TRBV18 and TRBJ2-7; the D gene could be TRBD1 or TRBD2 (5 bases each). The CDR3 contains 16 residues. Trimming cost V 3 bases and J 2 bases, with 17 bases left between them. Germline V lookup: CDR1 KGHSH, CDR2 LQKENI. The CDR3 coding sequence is TGTGCCAGCTCACCGAGTGAGGGGCCCCCGACCTACGAGCAGTACTTC. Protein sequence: CASSPSEGPPTYEQYF.

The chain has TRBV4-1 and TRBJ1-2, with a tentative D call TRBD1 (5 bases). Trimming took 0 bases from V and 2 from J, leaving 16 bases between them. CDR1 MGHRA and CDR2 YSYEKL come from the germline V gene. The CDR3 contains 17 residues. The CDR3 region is CASSQDRRGGRNYGYTF. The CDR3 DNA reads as TGCGCCAGCAGCCAAGATCGGCGGGGGGGGAGAAACTATGGCTACACCTTC.

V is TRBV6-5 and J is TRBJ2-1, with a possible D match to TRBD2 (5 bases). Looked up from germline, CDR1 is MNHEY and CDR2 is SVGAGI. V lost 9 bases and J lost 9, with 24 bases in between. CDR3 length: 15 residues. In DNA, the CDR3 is TGTGCCAGTCCTCCTCTTAGCGACCCTTGGGGTGAGCAGTTCTTC. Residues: CASPPLSDPWGEQFF.

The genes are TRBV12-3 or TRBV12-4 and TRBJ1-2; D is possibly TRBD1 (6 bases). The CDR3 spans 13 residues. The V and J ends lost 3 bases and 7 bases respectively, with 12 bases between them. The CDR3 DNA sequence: TGTGCCAGCAGTTTGGGGGCTGGGGTTGGCTACACCTTC. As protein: CASSLGAGVGYTF.

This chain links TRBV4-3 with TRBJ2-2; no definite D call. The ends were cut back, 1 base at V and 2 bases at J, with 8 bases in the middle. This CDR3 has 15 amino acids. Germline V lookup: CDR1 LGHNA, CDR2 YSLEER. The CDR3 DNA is TGCGCCAGCAGCCAAGCGCGGCTAAACACCGGGGAGCTGTTTTTT. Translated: CASSQARLNTGELFF.